This T cell receptor (beta chain) was recorded in a study of OX40 agonist ivuxolimab in advanced cancers. Some background on the complete study: Ivuxolimab was a fully human IgG2 agonistic monoclonal antibody targeting the costimulatory receptor OX40 (CD134). Intravenous ivuxolimab was administered to patients every 2 weeks at six dose levels: 0.01, 0.1, 0.3, 1.5, 3 and 10 mg/kg. Of the roughly 53 patients in dose escalation, 19 had hepatocellular carcinoma, some 15 had melanoma, 9 had renal cell carcinoma and 9 had head and neck cancer. The dose-escalation cohort was almost 85% male with a mean age of about 60 years, ranging from roughly 23 to 90. Patients were allowed to have had prior anti-PD-1, anti-PD-L1 or anti-CTLA-4 therapy, and around 37% of the dose-escalation patients had previously received checkpoint inhibitors. Three dose-escalation patients achieved partial responses, one with hepatocellular carcinoma and two with cutaneous melanoma. The purpose of peripheral TCRbeta sequencing was to test whether ivuxolimab changed TCR sequence diversity and led to clonal T-cell expansion. The paper covers the monotherapy dose-escalation part of the phase I ivuxolimab trial, which included N of about 56 patients.

Patients with a history of autoimmune disease or receiving systemic immunosuppression were excluded from the trial. Peripheral blood for TCR sequencing was drawn from every dose cohort at baseline, at cycle 4 day 1 and at cycle 7 day 1. The samples were drawn from a first-in-human, open-label, multicenter phase I dose-escalation trial of ivuxolimab. Adults with locally advanced or metastatic head and neck squamous cell, hepatocellular, melanoma or renal cell carcinoma were enrolled in the trial. Before TCR sequencing, CD4+ T cells and CD8+ T cells were sorted from peripheral blood as separate populations. Genomic DNA was extracted from sorted cells for sequencing of the TCRbeta CDR3 region. TCRbeta CDR3 regions were sequenced using the immunoSEQ Assay. Drawn from immuneACCESS, this table holds only the in-frame rearrangements with V and J called that TCRdb kept. Clones are partly lost; checked studies trace under half to an unresolved V gene and leave the rest unexplained. The sample yields some 100,000 clones; 70% to 90% were counted once. Just under 0.8% of the sample comes from the top ten.

Study-wide findings and limitations: In partial responders in the 0.1-3.0 mg/kg groups, normalized peripheral clonal expansion was found to be among the lowest, especially among CD8+ T cells. Which antigens the clonally expanded peripheral T cells were specific for was not determined. Low levels of normalized T-cell clonal expansion were also seen in some patients who did not respond. After ivuxolimab, expanded clones were on average more numerous among CD8+ T cells than among CD4+ T cells. At doses of 0.1 to 3.0 mg/kg, clonal expansion of both CD4+ and CD8+ T cells in blood was seen between baseline and week 6.

As to this clone: There is no known antigen for this receptor. No base quality values were provided; no much bigger clone lies one nucleotide off.

A distance of 14 bases separates the germline ends of V and J, which lose 5 bases and 10 bases respectively. CDR1 and CDR2, per the germline V gene, are SNHLY and FYNNEI. The CDR3 covers 12 residues, taking in both the cysteine and the phenylalanine. The CDR3 DNA has 36 bases and is translated from base 1. The receptor comes from an adult with an advanced solid tumor such as melanoma, head and neck, liver or kidney cancer. Source: CD4+ or CD8+ T cells sorted from blood, taken in a trial of the OX40 agonist ivuxolimab. The V and J segments used are TRBV2 and TRBJ2-5; no D segment can be confidently identified. Read as DNA, the sequence is TGTGCCAGCAGTTTTGGTTTAGGGCTCCAGTACTTC. Translated, it reads CASSFGLGLQYF.